One sample yielded the 30 T cell receptor beta chains listed below, sequenced in a study of OX40 agonist ivuxolimab in advanced cancers. Here immunoSEQ multiplex PCR was the method, and the copy in TCRdb shows in-frame clones only, minus some. The sample has 25,000 to 40,000 clones; about four fifths are singletons. Sequenced material: CD4+ or CD8+ T cells sorted from blood, taken in a trial of the OX40 agonist ivuxolimab. The receptors here all came from an adult with an advanced solid tumor such as melanoma, head and neck, liver or kidney cancer.

The rearrangement links TRBV30 to TRBJ1-5, with D uncertain. This CDR3 contains 12 residues. V dropped 2 bases and J dropped 4 bases, with 6 bases sitting between them. Germline V CDR1 and CDR2: GTSNPN, SVGIG (reference sequence). The CDR3 DNA reads TGTGCCTGGAGTAGGGATAATCAGCCCCAGCATTTT. Protein sequence: CAWSRDNQPQHF.

This rearrangement joins TRBV2 to TRBJ2-2; TRBD1 matches 7 bases. Losses at the gene ends were 7 bases for V and 6 bases for J; bases not matched to a gene: 5. The CDR3 sequence is 13 residues long. Germline-derived CDR1 and CDR2 are SNHLY and FYNNEI. CDR3 protein: CASKETGPGELFF. CDR3 DNA: TGTGCCAGCAAAGAGACAGGGCCCGGGGAGCTGTTTTTT.

V usage is TRBV18 and J usage is TRBJ2-5, with 10 bases aligning to TRBD2. The CDR3 is 15 residues long. V was pared by 2 bases and J by 4 bases, with 4 bases of the junction left unmatched. Germline CDR1 is KGHSH and CDR2 is LQKENI. DNA for the CDR3: TGTGCCAGCTCACCAGGGACTAGCGTCCCAGAGACCCAGTACTTC. Translating it yields CASSPGTSVPETQYF.

This clone was counted a few times. The chain combines TRBV28 with TRBJ1-1; no clear D. This CDR3 region has 11 residues. The germline V and J ends were trimmed by 5 bases and 1 base, with 2 bases remaining between them. In germline, CDR1 is MDHEN, CDR2 SYDVKM. The CDR3 is CASSRNTEAFF. In DNA, the CDR3 is TGTGCCAGCAGTAGGAACACTGAAGCTTTCTTT.

CDR3 residues: CASSTRGFQAFF. In DNA form, the CDR3 reads TGTGCCAGCAGTACACGGGGGTTTCAAGCTTTCTTT. This rearrangement joins TRBV11-2 to TRBJ1-1; a weak D match, TRBD1 (5 bases). The CDR3 runs to 12 residues. V was trimmed by 6 bases and J by 9 bases, leaving 14 bases between them. Germline loops: CDR1 SGHAT, CDR2 FQNNGV.

The CDR3 region has the DNA TGTGCCAGCAGCTTAGGGACTAGCGGGAGGTTTGTGGAGACCCAGTACTTC. As protein: CASSLGTSGRFVETQYF. This chain joins TRBV7-9 and TRBJ2-5; 14 positions agree with TRBD2. CDR3 length equals 17 residues. V dropped 1 base and J dropped 5; count of bases not matched to a gene: 6. Per the germline V gene, CDR1 is SEHNR and CDR2 is FQNEAQ (reference sequence).

This clone was counted a few times. The chain is built from TRBV28 and TRBJ1-3; D gene uncertain. Germline lookup yields CDR1 MDHEN and CDR2 SYDVKM. The CDR3 is made up of 16 amino acids. V lost 7 bases and J lost 0, with 16 bases in between. In DNA form, the CDR3 reads TGTGCCAGCAACGACCCCCGCGCAAGCTCTGGAAACACCATATATTTT. Translated, it gives CASNDPRASSGNTIYF. The variable domain in full, with the rest retrieved from reference TRBV28 and TRBJ1-3, is DVKVTQSSRYLVKRTGEKVFLECVQDMDHENMFWYRQDPGLGLRLIYFSYDVKMKEKGDIPEGYSVSREKKERFSLILESASTNQTSMYLCASNDPRASSGNTIYFGEGSWLTVV.

This chain joins TRBV30 and TRBJ1-2; no clear D. V lost 5 bases to trimming and J lost 13 bases, with 20 bases between them. This CDR3 comprises 12 residues. Germline loops: CDR1 GTSNPN, CDR2 SVGIG (reference sequence). The CDR3 region is CAWVRTLEHPTF. Written as DNA, the CDR3 is TGTGCCTGGGTCAGAACCCTAGAACACCCCACCTTC.

The rearrangement joins TRBV30 to TRBJ2-6; D is perhaps TRBD2 (5 bases). Trimming removed 5 bases from V and 2 bases from J, with 10 bases in between. Germline V gene data show CDR1 as GTSNPN and CDR2 as SVGIG (reference sequence). The CDR3 has 14 residues. The CDR3 loop reads CAWGKRAGANVLTF. For the CDR3, the DNA is TGTGCCTGGGGGAAGAGGGCTGGGGCCAACGTCCTGACTTTC.

The gene calls are TRBV19 and TRBJ2-3, with a tentative D call TRBD2 (6 bases). CDR1 and CDR2 from the germline V gene are LNHDA and SQIVND (reference sequence). V lost 7 bases to trimming and J lost 5 bases, with 16 bases between them. The CDR3 spans 14 residues. This CDR3 is CASIPPGAEDTQYF. In nucleotides, the CDR3 is TGTGCCAGTATCCCTCCGGGAGCGGAAGATACGCAGTATTTT. Based on the CDR3 plus reference TRBV19 and TRBJ2-3, the full variable domain is DGGITQSPKYLFRKEGQNVTLSCEQNLNHDAMYWYRQDPGQGLRLIYYSQIVNDFQKGDIAEGYSVSREKKESFPLTVTSAQKNPTAFYLCASIPPGAEDTQYFGPGTRLTVL.

As to this clone: Other DNA sequences of this sample code for an identical CDR3. J is TRBJ2-3 and V is TRBV7-2; 10 bases align to TRBD2. J lost 2 bases, V lost 1 base, and 6 bases had no gene match. CDR3 size: 17 residues. In germline, CDR1 is SGHTA, CDR2 FQGNSA. In DNA, the CDR3 is TGTGCCAGCAGCTTAGGAGGTAGCGGGGGGATCACAGATACGCAGTATTTT. Its translation: CASSLGGSGGITDTQYF.

This clone was recorded once. The chain uses TRBV13 and TRBJ2-2; TRBD1 aligns across 10 bases. From germline, CDR1 is PRHDT and CDR2 FYEKMQ (reference sequence). The V segment lost 5 bases and the J segment 5 bases; nucleotides outside the gene matches: 5. The CDR3 contains 15 residues. CDR3 sequence reads: CASSQDRGRTGELFF. The CDR3 DNA reads as TGTGCCAGCAGCCAAGACAGGGGGCGGACCGGGGAGCTGTTTTTT.

J is TRBJ2-7 and V is TRBV6-5; a weak D match, TRBD1 (5 bases). The germline V gene has CDR1 MNHEY and CDR2 SVGAGI. There are 14 residues in the CDR3. Trimming removed 3 bases from V and 0 bases from J, with 9 bases in between. This CDR3 is CASSYPTASYEQYF. The CDR3 nucleotides are TGTGCCAGCAGTTATCCGACAGCCTCCTACGAGCAGTACTTC.

The gene calls are TRBV28 and TRBJ2-2; unclear D gene. The CDR3 runs to 18 residues. Germline CDR1 reads MDHEN; CDR2 reads SYDVKM. Trimming removed 5 bases at V and 4 bases at J, with 23 bases between. The CDR3 protein is CASSANARTQRGTGELFF. The CDR3 DNA sequence: TGTGCCAGCAGTGCTAATGCTAGGACCCAGCGAGGCACCGGGGAGCTGTTTTTT.

J is TRBJ1-1 and V is TRBV10-3; TRBD1 matches 11 bases. The CDR3 length is 15 residues. CDR1 ENHRY and CDR2 SYGVKD come from the germline V gene. Losses at the gene ends were 8 bases for V and 3 bases for J; bases not matched to a gene: 8. The CDR3 DNA reads as TGTGCCATCGGAGGGACAGGGGGTCCTGACACTGAAGCTTTCTTT. Residues: CAIGGTGGPDTEAFF.

The rearrangement joins TRBV5-1 to TRBJ2-5, with a weak D call TRBD1 (6 bases). Germline V gene data show CDR1 as SGHRS and CDR2 as YFSETQ. Trimming stripped 0 bases from V and 5 bases from J, with 17 bases between. CDR3 length: 16 residues. The chain's CDR3 is CASSLEIGGAWETQYF. In DNA form, the CDR3 reads TGCGCCAGCAGCTTGGAAATTGGGGGCGCTTGGGAGACCCAGTACTTC.

This clone was seen a few times. The chain uses TRBV19 and TRBJ2-7, with D possibly matching TRBD2 (5 bases). The CDR3 is 15 amino acids. Germline V CDR1 and CDR2: LNHDA, SQIVND (reference sequence). V dropped 7 bases and J dropped 1 base, with 17 bases sitting between them. CDR3 amino acids: CASKKSVGISYEQYF. CDR3 DNA sequence: TGTGCCAGTAAGAAGAGCGTCGGGATATCCTACGAGCAGTACTTC.

V is TRBV2 and J is TRBJ1-5; no clear D. Trimming shortened V by 5 bases and J by 2 bases, and 4 bases separated the two germline ends. Per the germline V gene, CDR1 is SNHLY and CDR2 is FYNNEI. The CDR3 covers 12 residues. The CDR3 loop reads CASSIRNQPQHF. As DNA, the CDR3 is TGTGCCAGCAGTATCCGCAATCAGCCCCAGCATTTT.

The rearrangement uses TRBV6-6 and TRBJ2-2; the D gene could be TRBD1 or TRBD2 (6 bases each). Per the germline V gene, CDR1 is MNHNY and CDR2 is SVGAGI (reference sequence). The CDR3 covers 15 residues. Trimming removed 2 bases at V and 3 bases at J, with 10 bases between. The chain's CDR3 is CASSYEGGDTGELFF. In DNA form, the CDR3 reads TGTGCCAGCAGTTACGAGGGGGGTGACACCGGGGAGCTGTTTTTT.

This clone was detected a few times. This rearrangement joins TRBV30 to TRBJ2-2; TRBD2 aligns across 8 bases. The CDR3 is 15 amino acids. Per the germline V gene, CDR1 is GTSNPN and CDR2 is SVGIG (reference sequence). V shed 2 bases, J shed 4 bases, and the junction held 6 bases outside the gene matches. The CDR3 region is CAWSPTSVGTGELFF. In DNA, the CDR3 is TGTGCCTGGAGTCCGACTAGCGTAGGCACCGGGGAGCTGTTTTTT.

This clone was seen more than once but under ten times. The J gene is TRBJ2-7, the V gene TRBV27; D is possibly TRBD1 (6 bases). Trimming removed 4 bases at V and 3 bases at J, with 10 bases between. Germline V gives CDR1 MNHEY, CDR2 SMNVEV (reference sequence). The CDR3 has 13 amino acids. The CDR3, as DNA: TGTGCCAGCAGTTCGGGACACCACTACGAGCAGTACTTC. It encodes CASSSGHHYEQYF.

The V and J genes are TRBV29-1 and TRBJ1-1; no clear D. Deletions cut 0 bases from V and 4 bases from J, with 3 bases between. The CDR3 is made up of 11 amino acids. CDR1 and CDR2 (germline): SQVTM, ANQGSEA. The CDR3 sequence: CSVEDATEAFF. The CDR3 bases are TGCAGCGTTGAAGATGCCACTGAAGCTTTCTTT.

The J gene is TRBJ1-4, the V gene TRBV6-6; 10 bases agree with TRBD1. V was pared by 7 bases and J by 8 bases, with 4 bases of the junction left unmatched. The CDR3 has 13 residues. CDR1 and CDR2 (germline): MNHNY, SVGAGI (reference sequence). CDR3: CASTGTGEEKLFF. The CDR3 DNA follows: TGTGCCAGCACCGGGACAGGGGAAGAAAAACTGTTTTTT.

The CDR3 loop is CASSFSRVASGNTIYF. DNA of the CDR3: TGTGCCAGCAGTTTCTCCAGGGTGGCCTCTGGAAACACCATATATTTT. This rearrangement joins TRBV6-5 to TRBJ1-3; a weak D match, TRBD1 (5 bases). The CDR3 is 16 amino acids. Germline CDR1 is MNHEY and CDR2 is SVGAGI. The V end lost 4 bases, the J end lost 0 bases, and 13 bases lay between the germline ends.

The rearrangement uses TRBV28 and TRBJ2-5; D unresolved. The closer fit of TRBJ2-7 to the DNA end suggests the J call may be wrong. Germline loops: CDR1 MDHEN, CDR2 SYDVKM. The CDR3 spans 14 residues. CDR3 residues: CASSLPLGGYEQYF. The CDR3 DNA is TGTGCCAGCAGTTTACCGTTGGGTGGGTACGAGCAGTACTTC.

The chain recombines TRBV7-2 with TRBJ2-5; D is undetermined. Germline assignment: CDR1 SGHTA and CDR2 FQGNSA. Trimming took 4 bases from V and 5 from J, leaving 14 bases between them. CDR3 length equals 14 residues. The CDR3 protein is CASSSSVSTETQYF. As DNA, the CDR3 is TGTGCCAGCAGCTCCTCTGTCAGCACGGAGACCCAGTACTTC.

This chain links TRBV5-6 with TRBJ2-1, with a tentative D call TRBD1 (5 bases). CDR1 and CDR2 from the germline V gene are SGHDT and YYEEEE. CDR3 length: 14 amino acids. V lost 0 bases and J 10 bases, leaving 14 bases between the germline ends. The DNA of the CDR3 is TGTGCCAGCAGCTTGGAAGGGGCCCTGCGGGAGCAGTTCTTC. Translation: CASSLEGALREQFF.

V gene TRBV28 combines with J gene TRBJ2-5; 7 bases match TRBD2. Germline CDR1 MDHEN, CDR2 SYDVKM. CDR3 length equals 12 residues. Losses at the gene ends were 7 bases for V and 6 bases for J; bases not matched to a gene: 5. The CDR3 DNA is TGTGCCAGCAACGCGGGGGTGAAGACCCAGTACTTC. Translation gives CASNAGVKTQYF. Based on the CDR3 plus reference TRBV28 and TRBJ2-5, the full variable domain is DVKVTQSSRYLVKRTGEKVFLECVQDMDHENMFWYRQDPGLGLRLIYFSYDVKMKEKGDIPEGYSVSREKKERFSLILESASTNQTSMYLCASNAGVKTQYFGPGTRLLVL.

The J gene is TRBJ1-2, the V gene TRBV2; no clear D. This CDR3 is 14 amino acids long. Germline loops: CDR1 SNHLY, CDR2 FYNNEI. Trimming removed 5 bases from V and 4 bases from J, with 14 bases in between. CDR3: CASSHQAAAYGYTF. The CDR3 region has the DNA TGTGCCAGCAGTCATCAGGCTGCTGCCTATGGCTACACCTTC.

J is TRBJ1-3 and V is TRBV7-9; D is unclear. The CDR3 sequence is 12 residues long. Trimming shortened V by 11 bases and J by 0 bases, and 8 bases separated the two germline ends. Looked up from germline, CDR1 is SEHNR and CDR2 is FQNEAQ (reference sequence). CDR3 protein: CASQFSGNTIYF. As DNA, the CDR3 is TGTGCCTCCCAGTTCTCTGGAAACACCATATATTTT.